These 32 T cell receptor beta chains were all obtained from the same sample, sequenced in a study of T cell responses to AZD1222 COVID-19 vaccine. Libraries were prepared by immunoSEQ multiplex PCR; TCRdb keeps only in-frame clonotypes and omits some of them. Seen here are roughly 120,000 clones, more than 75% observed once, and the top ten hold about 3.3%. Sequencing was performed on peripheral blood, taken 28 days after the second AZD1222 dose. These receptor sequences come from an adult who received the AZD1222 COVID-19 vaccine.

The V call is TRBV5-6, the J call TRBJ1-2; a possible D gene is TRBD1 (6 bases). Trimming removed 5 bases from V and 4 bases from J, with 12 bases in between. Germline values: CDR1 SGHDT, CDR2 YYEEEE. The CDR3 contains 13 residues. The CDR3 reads CASRGGGAYGYTF. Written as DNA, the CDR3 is TGTGCCAGCAGGGGAGGGGGGGCCTATGGCTACACCTTC.

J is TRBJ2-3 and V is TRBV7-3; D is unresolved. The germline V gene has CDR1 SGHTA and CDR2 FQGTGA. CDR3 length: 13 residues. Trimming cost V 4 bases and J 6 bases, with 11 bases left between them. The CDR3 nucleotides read TGTGCCAGCAGCTCCACTACACGGGATACGCAGTATTTT. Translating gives CASSSTTRDTQYF.

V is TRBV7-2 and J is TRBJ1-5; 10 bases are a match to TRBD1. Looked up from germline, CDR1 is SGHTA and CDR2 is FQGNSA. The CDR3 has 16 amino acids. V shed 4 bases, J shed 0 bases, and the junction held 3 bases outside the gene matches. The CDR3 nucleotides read TGTGCCAGCAGCTCGGGACAGGGGCATAGCAATCAGCCCCAGCATTTT. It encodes CASSSGQGHSNQPQHF. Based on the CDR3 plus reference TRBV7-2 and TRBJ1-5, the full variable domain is GAGVSQSPSNKVTEKGKDVELRCDPISGHTALYWYRQSLGQGLEFLIYFQGNSAPDKSGLPSDRFSAERTGGSVSTLTIQRTQQEDSAVYLCASSSGQGHSNQPQHFGDGTRLSIL.

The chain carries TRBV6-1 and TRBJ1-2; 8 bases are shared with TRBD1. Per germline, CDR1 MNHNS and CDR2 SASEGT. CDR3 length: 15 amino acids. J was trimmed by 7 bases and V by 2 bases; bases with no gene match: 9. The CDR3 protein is CASSETETGARGYTF. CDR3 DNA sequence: TGTGCCAGCAGTGAAACAGAGACAGGGGCTCGTGGCTACACCTTC.

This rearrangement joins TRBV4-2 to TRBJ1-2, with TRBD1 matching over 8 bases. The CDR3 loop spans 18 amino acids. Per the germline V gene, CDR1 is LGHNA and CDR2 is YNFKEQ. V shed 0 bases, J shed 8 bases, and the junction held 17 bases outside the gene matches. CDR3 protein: CASSQDIGRTGTGGGYTF. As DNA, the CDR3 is TGTGCCAGCAGCCAAGATATTGGAAGGACCGGGACAGGTGGCGGCTACACCTTC.

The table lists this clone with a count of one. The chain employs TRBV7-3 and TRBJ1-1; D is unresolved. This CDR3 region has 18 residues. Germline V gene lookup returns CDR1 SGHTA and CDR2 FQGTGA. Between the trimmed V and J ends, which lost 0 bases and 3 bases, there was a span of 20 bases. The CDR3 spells CASSLTNPKKPEDTEAFF. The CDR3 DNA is TGTGCCAGCAGCTTAACGAATCCGAAGAAGCCAGAAGACACTGAAGCTTTCTTT. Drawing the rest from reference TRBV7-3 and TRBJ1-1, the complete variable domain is GAGVSQTPSNKVTEKGKYVELRCDPISGHTALYWYRQSLGQGPEFLIYFQGTGAADDSGLPNDRFFAVRPEGSVSTLKIQRTERGDSAVYLCASSLTNPKKPEDTEAFFGQGTRLTVV.

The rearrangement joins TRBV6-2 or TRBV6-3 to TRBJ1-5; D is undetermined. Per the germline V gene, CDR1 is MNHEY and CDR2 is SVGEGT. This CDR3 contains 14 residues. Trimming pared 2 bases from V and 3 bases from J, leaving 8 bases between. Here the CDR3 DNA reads TGTGCCAGCAGTTACCGGGATTTCAATCAGCCCCAGCATTTT. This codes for CASSYRDFNQPQHF.

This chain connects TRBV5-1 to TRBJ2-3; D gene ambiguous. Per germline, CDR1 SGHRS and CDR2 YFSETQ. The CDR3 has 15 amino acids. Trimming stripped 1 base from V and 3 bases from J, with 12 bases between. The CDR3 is CASSLWGGLTDTQYF. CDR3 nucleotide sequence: TGCGCCAGCAGCTTGTGGGGTGGTCTTACAGATACGCAGTATTTT.

CDR3 coding DNA: TGTGCCTGGAGTGTCCGGACAGGGTACAATGAGCAGTTCTTC. Encoded protein: CAWSVRTGYNEQFF. The chain carries TRBV30 and TRBJ2-1, with 8 bases aligning to TRBD1. The CDR3 totals 14 residues. Germline lookup yields CDR1 GTSNPN and CDR2 SVGIG (reference sequence). V lost 0 bases, J lost 4 bases, and 2 bases stayed unmatched.

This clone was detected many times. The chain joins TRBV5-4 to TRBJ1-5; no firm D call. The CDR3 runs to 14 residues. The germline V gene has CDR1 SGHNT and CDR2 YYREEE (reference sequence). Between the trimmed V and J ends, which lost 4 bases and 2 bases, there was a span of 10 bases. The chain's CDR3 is CASSPDVGNQPQHF. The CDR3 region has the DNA TGTGCCAGCAGCCCCGACGTGGGCAATCAGCCCCAGCATTTT.

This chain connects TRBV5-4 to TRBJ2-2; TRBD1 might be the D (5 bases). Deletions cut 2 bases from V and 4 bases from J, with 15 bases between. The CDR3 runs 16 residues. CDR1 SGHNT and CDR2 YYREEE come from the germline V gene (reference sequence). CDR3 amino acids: CASSFQIGVGTGELFF. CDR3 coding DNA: TGTGCCAGCAGCTTCCAGATAGGGGTGGGCACCGGGGAGCTGTTTTTT.

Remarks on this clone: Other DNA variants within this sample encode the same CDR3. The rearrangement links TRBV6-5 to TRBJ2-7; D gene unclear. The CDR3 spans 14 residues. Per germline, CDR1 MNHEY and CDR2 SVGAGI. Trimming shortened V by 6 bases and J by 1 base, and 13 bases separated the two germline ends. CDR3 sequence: CASSPRTESYEQYF. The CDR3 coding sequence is TGTGCCAGCAGCCCCCGGACGGAATCCTACGAGCAGTACTTC.

The CDR3 is CASSSLAGGRNEQFF. DNA for the CDR3: TGTGCCAGCAGCTCCCTAGCGGGGGGGAGGAATGAGCAGTTCTTC. The chain is built from TRBV13 and TRBJ2-1; 12 nucleotides agree with TRBD2. The CDR3 has 15 residues. The V gene end was trimmed by 4 bases and the J gene end by 7 bases; junction bases not matched to a gene: 5. Germline assignment: CDR1 PRHDT and CDR2 FYEKMQ (reference sequence).

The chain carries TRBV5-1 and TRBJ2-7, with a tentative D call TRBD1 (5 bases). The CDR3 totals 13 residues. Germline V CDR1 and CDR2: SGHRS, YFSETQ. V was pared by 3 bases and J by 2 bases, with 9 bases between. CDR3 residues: CASSWGGTYEQYF. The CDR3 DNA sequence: TGCGCCAGCAGCTGGGGCGGAACCTACGAGCAGTACTTC.

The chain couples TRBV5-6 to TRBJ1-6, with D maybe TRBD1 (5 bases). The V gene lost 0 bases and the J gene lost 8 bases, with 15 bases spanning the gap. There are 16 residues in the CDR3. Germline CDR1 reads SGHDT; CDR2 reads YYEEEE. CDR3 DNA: TGTGCCAGCAGCTTGGGACTAGTGGGGCTGCATTCACCCCTCCACTTT. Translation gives CASSLGLVGLHSPLHF.

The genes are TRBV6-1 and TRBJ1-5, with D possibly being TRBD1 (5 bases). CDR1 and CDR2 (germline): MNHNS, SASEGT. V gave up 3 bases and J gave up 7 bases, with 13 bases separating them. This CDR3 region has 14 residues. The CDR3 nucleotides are TGTGCCAGCAGTGATCTCAGGGATGGCCAGCCCCAGCATTTT. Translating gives CASSDLRDGQPQHF.

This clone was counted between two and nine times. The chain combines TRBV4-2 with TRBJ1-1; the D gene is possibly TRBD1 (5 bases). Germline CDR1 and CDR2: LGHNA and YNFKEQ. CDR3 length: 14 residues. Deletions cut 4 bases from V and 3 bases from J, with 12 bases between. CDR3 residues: CASSPSGGDTEAFF. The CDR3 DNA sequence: TGTGCCAGCAGCCCATCTGGGGGAGACACTGAAGCTTTCTTT.

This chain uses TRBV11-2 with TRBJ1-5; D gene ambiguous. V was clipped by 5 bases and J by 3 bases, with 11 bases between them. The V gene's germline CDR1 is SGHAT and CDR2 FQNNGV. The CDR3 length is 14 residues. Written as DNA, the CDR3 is TGTGCCAGCAGCCGAGGACGAAACAATCAGCCCCAGCATTTT. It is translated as CASSRGRNNQPQHF.

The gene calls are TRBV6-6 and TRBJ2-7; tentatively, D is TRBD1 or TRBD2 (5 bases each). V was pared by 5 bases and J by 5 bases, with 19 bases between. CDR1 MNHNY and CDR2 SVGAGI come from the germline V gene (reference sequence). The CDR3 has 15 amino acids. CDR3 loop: CASSTRDRVRHEQYF. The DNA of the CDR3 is TGTGCCAGCAGTACCCGGGACCGGGTAAGACACGAGCAGTACTTC.

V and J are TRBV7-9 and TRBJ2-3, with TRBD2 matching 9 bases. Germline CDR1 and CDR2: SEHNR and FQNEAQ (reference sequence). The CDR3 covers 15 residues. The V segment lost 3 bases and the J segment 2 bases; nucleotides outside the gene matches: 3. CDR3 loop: CASSLVAGDTDTQYF. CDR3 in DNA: TGTGCCAGCAGCTTGGTAGCGGGAGACACAGATACGCAGTATTTT.

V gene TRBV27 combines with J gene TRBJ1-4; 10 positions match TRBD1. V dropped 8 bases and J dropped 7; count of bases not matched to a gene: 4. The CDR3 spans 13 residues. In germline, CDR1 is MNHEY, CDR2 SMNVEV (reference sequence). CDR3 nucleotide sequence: TGTGCCAGCCGCTGGACAGGGGGTGAAAAACTGTTTTTT. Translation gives CASRWTGGEKLFF.

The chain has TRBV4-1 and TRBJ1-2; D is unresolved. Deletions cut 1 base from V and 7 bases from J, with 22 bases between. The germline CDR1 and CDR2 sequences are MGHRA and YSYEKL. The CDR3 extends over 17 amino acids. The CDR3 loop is CASSQAPPPLTSSGYTF. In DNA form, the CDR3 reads TGCGCCAGCAGCCAAGCCCCCCCGCCACTAACTTCGAGTGGCTACACCTTC.

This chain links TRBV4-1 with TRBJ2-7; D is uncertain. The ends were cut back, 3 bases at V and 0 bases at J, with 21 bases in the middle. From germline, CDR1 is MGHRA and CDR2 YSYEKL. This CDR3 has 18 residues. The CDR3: CASSHIRPKSSLSYEQYF. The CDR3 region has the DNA TGCGCCAGCAGCCACATACGCCCCAAAAGTAGCCTCTCCTACGAGCAGTACTTC.

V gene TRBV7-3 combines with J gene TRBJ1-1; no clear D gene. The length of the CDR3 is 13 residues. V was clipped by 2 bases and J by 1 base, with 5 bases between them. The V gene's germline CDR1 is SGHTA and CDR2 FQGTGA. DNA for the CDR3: TGTGCCAGCAGCTTATGGGAGAACACTGAAGCTTTCTTT. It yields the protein CASSLWENTEAFF.

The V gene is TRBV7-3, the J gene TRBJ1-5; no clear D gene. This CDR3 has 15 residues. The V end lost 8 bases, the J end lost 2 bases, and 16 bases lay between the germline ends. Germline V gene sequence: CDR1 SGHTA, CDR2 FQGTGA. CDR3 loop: CASRPGGSRNQPQHF. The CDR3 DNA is TGTGCCAGCCGTCCCGGCGGCAGCCGCAATCAGCCCCAGCATTTT.

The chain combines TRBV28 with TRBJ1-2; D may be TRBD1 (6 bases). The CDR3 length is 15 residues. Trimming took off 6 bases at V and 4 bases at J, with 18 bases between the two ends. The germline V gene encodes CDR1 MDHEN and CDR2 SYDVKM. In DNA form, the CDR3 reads TGTGCCAGCAGACTTGCTTTGGGGGCGGCCTATGGCTACACCTTC. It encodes CASRLALGAAYGYTF.

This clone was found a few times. The CDR3 loop reads CAWSGQSNSPLHF. CDR3 DNA sequence: TGTGCCTGGAGTGGACAGTCTAATTCACCCCTCCACTTT. The rearrangement joins TRBV30 to TRBJ1-6, with a possible D match to TRBD1 (5 bases). Looked up from germline, CDR1 is GTSNPN and CDR2 is SVGIG (reference sequence). V was pared by 1 base and J by 6 bases, with 7 bases between. CDR3 length: 13 amino acids.

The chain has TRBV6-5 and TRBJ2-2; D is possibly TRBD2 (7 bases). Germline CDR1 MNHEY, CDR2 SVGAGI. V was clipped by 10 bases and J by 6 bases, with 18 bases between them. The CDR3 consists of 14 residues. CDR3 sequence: CATLPGGGAGELFF. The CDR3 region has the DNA TGTGCCACCCTCCCTGGAGGGGGGGCCGGGGAGCTGTTTTTT.

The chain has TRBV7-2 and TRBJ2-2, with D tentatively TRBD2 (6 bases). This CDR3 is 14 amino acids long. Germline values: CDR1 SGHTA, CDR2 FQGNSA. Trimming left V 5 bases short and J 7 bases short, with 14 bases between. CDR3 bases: TGTGCCAGCAGCCCACAAGGGACTCTCGGGGAGCTGTTTTTT. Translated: CASSPQGTLGELFF.

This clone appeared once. The CDR3 here is CASSLGGTGNYGYTF. Here the CDR3 DNA reads TGTGCCAGCAGCTTAGGTGGGACAGGAAACTATGGCTACACCTTC. The V gene is TRBV13, the J gene TRBJ1-2, with 8 bases aligning to TRBD1. The CDR3 consists of 15 residues. Germline V gene sequence: CDR1 PRHDT, CDR2 FYEKMQ (reference sequence). V shed 0 bases and J 2 bases; nucleotides not matched to a gene: 2.

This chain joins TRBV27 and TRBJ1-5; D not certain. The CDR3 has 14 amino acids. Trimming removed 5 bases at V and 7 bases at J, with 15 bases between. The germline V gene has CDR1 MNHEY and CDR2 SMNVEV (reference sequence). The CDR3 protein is CASSLPGSGQPQHF. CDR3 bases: TGTGCCAGCAGTCTCCCGGGTTCGGGACAGCCCCAGCATTTT.

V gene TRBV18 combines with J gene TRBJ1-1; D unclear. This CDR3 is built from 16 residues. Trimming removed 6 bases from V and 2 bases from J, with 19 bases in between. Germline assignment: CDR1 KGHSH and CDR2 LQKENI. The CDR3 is CASSRLHEGTNTEAFF. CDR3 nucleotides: TGTGCCAGCTCCAGGTTACACGAGGGCACAAACACTGAAGCTTTCTTT.